One and the same sample provided the 28 T cell receptor beta chains below, sequenced in a study of blood T cells in healthy people across ages. Through a sample-barcoded 5' primer and a J-beta primer mix, a second PCR was run for 7 to 11 cycles. MiXCR, applied by TCRdb to the 5' RACE reads, yields one record per CDR3 protein. The sample lists 500,000 to 650,000 distinct CDR3 sequences, about a quarter seen once, with approximately 3.6% in the top ten. These records were also assigned to another study, of T cells of mothers and their children.

The specimen sequenced was blood. The receptors were gathered from a boy aged 2 to 9 in good health.

This clonotype has a handful of counts. The CDR3 DNA follows: TGTGCCAGCAGCTTAGGCGGGGGGTTCCCCACAGATACGCAGTATTTT. Translation: CASSLGGGFPTDTQYF. V and J are TRBV7-3 and TRBJ2-3, with 8 nucleotides matching TRBD2. Per germline, CDR1 SGHTA and CDR2 FQGTGA. Trimming at V came to 2 bases and at J to 2 bases, leaving 6 bases not matched to a gene. The CDR3 is made up of 16 amino acids.

This clonotype has just a few counts. This chain links TRBV7-9 with TRBJ2-1; D gene uncertain. V was cut by 6 bases and J by 4 bases, with 7 bases left in between. The CDR3 is 12 residues long. CDR1 is SEHNR and CDR2 is FQNEAQ in the germline V gene (reference sequence). The CDR3: CASREEYNEQFF. The DNA for the CDR3 is TGTGCCAGCAGGGAAGAATACAATGAGCAGTTCTTC. Drawing the rest from reference TRBV7-9 and TRBJ2-1, the complete variable domain is DTGVSQNPRHKITKRGQNVTFRCDPISEHNRLYWYRQTLGQGPEFLTYFQNEAQLEKSRLLSDRFSAERPKGSFSTLEIQRTEQGDSAMYLCASREEYNEQFFGPGTRLTVL.

The J gene is TRBJ1-1, the V gene TRBV6-6; D unresolved. Per the germline V gene, CDR1 is MNHNY and CDR2 is SVGAGI (reference sequence). CDR3 size: 14 residues. The ends were cut back, 2 bases at V and 1 base at J, with 8 bases in the middle. This CDR3 reads CASSYEGKNTEAFF. The CDR3 nucleotides are TGTGCCAGCAGTTACGAGGGAAAGAACACTGAAGCTTTCTTT.

The gene calls are TRBV5-1 and TRBJ1-5; D may be TRBD1 (5 bases). The CDR3 runs to 15 residues. Trimming pared 0 bases from V and 4 bases from J, leaving 11 bases between. Germline CDR1 and CDR2: SGHRS and YFSETQ. The CDR3 sequence: CASSLAEGPNQPQHF. DNA of the CDR3: TGCGCCAGCAGCTTGGCCGAGGGGCCGAATCAGCCCCAGCATTTT.

CDR3 nucleotide sequence: TGTGCCAGCAGGTTCCTAGCGGGGGGTGGCGAAGAGCAGTTCTTC. Translating gives CASRFLAGGGEEQFF. The chain uses TRBV12-3 or TRBV12-4 and TRBJ2-1; 11 bases are a match to TRBD2. CDR3 length: 15 amino acids. J gave up 10 bases and V 6 bases, and 11 bases lay outside the gene matches.

The V gene is TRBV29-1, the J gene TRBJ1-2; D gene ambiguous. CDR1 is SQVTM, CDR2 ANQGSEA, per germline. V was pared by 3 bases and J by 2 bases, with 10 bases between. The CDR3 runs 13 residues. This CDR3 reads CSVDGRQNYGYTF. CDR3 in DNA: TGCAGCGTTGACGGGCGTCAGAACTATGGCTACACCTTC.

V gene TRBV29-1 combines with J gene TRBJ2-7; 7 nucleotides line up with TRBD1. Per germline, CDR1 SQVTM and CDR2 ANQGSEA. The CDR3 extends over 13 amino acids. With V trimmed by 3 bases and J by 6 bases, 8 bases remained unmatched. The CDR3 DNA reads TGCAGCGTTGAGGGGGACAGCACCTGCGAGCAGTACTTC. Translated, it gives CSVEGDSTCEQYF.

This clonotype was counted only a few times. This chain connects TRBV20-1 to TRBJ2-5, with 9 bases matching TRBD2. The ends lost 6 bases at V and 2 bases at J; junction bases unmatched: 13. Germline lookup yields CDR1 DFQATT and CDR2 SNEGSKA (reference sequence). The CDR3 is 16 residues long. As DNA, the CDR3 is TGCAGTGCCCCTCCCGCGCTAGCGGGGATACAAGAGACCCAGTACTTC. It codes for CSAPPALAGIQETQYF.

This clonotype was seen a few times. The chain links TRBV6-2 or TRBV6-3 to TRBJ1-4; 9 bases are shared with TRBD1. V was pared by 6 bases and J by 7 bases, with 18 bases of the junction left unmatched. The CDR3 extends over 18 amino acids. Germline-derived CDR1 and CDR2 are MNHEY and SVGEGT. CDR3: CASSLRDRESGLPEKLFF. CDR3 DNA sequence: TGTGCCAGCAGCTTACGGGACAGGGAATCCGGACTCCCTGAAAAACTGTTTTTT.

This clonotype was seen a handful of times. The chain uses TRBV24-1 and TRBJ2-1, with D perhaps matching TRBD1 (5 bases). The germline V and J ends were trimmed by 7 bases and 0 bases, with 12 bases remaining between them. Germline V gene data show CDR1 as KGHDR and CDR2 as SFDVKD. The CDR3 covers 15 residues. CDR3: CATSQGSSSYNEQFF. DNA of the CDR3: TGTGCCACCAGCCAGGGTTCTAGCTCCTACAATGAGCAGTTCTTC.

This sequence joins TRBV5-1 and TRBJ1-2; a weak D match, TRBD1 (6 bases). In germline, CDR1 is SGHRS, CDR2 YFSETQ. Trimming stripped 2 bases from V and 4 bases from J, with 15 bases between. The CDR3 has 15 residues. In DNA, the CDR3 is TGCGCCAGCAGCTTCTTGCGGCAGGGGACCTATGGCTACACCTTC. Translated, it gives CASSFLRQGTYGYTF.

This clonotype was counted a few times. This rearrangement joins TRBV6-5 to TRBJ2-4; D is possibly TRBD2 (7 bases). There are 15 residues in the CDR3. The germline V gene has CDR1 MNHEY and CDR2 SVGAGI. Trimming shortened V by 2 bases and J by 5 bases, and 13 bases separated the two germline ends. CDR3 residues: CASSYRGGGQNIQYF. CDR3 bases: TGTGCCAGCAGTTACCGAGGGGGAGGGCAAAACATTCAGTACTTC.

As for this clonotype: No conserved phenylalanine or tryptophan is present at the end of the CDR3, so a read error is the likely explanation. The rearrangement uses TRBV20-1 and TRBJ1-4; the D gene is possibly TRBD1 (6 bases). The V gene's germline CDR1 is DFQATT and CDR2 SNEGSKA (reference sequence). The CDR3 spans 14 residues. Trimming took 6 bases from V and 3 from J, leaving 14 bases between them. This CDR3 is CSAGGVSPNEKLFS. The CDR3 DNA reads as TGCAGTGCGGGGGGCGTCAGCCCTAATGAAAAACTGTTTTCT.

The V call is TRBV11-3, the J call TRBJ2-5; D might be TRBD1 (5 bases). The end of the DNA fits TRBJ2-7 better, so the J call may be wrong. CDR3 size: 16 residues. Germline CDR1 and CDR2: SGHNT and YENEEA. The CDR3 region has the DNA TGTGCCAGCAGCTCCTACGACAGACTTACAGCCTACGAGCAGTACTTC. This encodes CASSSYDRLTAYEQYF.

The rearrangement links TRBV19 to TRBJ2-1; TRBD2 matches at 9 bases. The end of the DNA fits TRBJ2-7 better, so the J call may be wrong. This CDR3 is 14 amino acids long. Germline V gives CDR1 LNHDA, CDR2 SQIVND (reference sequence). The CDR3 coding sequence is TGTGCCAGTAGTAGCGGGAGGGCCTTCTACGAGCAGTACTTC. This gives the protein CASSSGRAFYEQYF.

This clonotype was counted a few times. This chain joins TRBV21-1 and TRBJ1-2; the table's D call, TRBD1, was not checked against the DNA. TRBV21-1 is a pseudogene locus. The CDR3 length is 14 residues. The CDR3 here is CASSTRDRDNGYTF. In DNA, the CDR3 is TGTGCCAGCAGCACTCGGGACAGGGACAATGGCTACACCTTC.

This chain joins TRBV15 and TRBJ2-6; tentatively, D is TRBD1 (6 bases). The V gene lost 1 base and the J gene lost 4 bases, with 11 bases spanning the gap. The germline gives CDR1 LNHNV, CDR2 YYDKDF (reference sequence). The CDR3 has 16 amino acids. Here the CDR3 DNA reads TGTGCCACCAGCAGAGGGCAGGGGTCCGGGGCCAACGTCCTGACTTTC. It specifies CATSRGQGSGANVLTF.

The CDR3 bases are TGTGCCAGCAGCAGTAGACAGGGAGAGACCCAGTACTTC. Translated, it gives CASSSRQGETQYF. This rearrangement joins TRBV9 to TRBJ2-5; the match to TRBD1 covers 7 bases. Germline CDR1 SGDLS, CDR2 YYNGEE. With V trimmed by 4 bases and J by 4 bases, 4 bases remained unmatched. CDR3 length equals 13 residues.

The chain combines TRBV13 with TRBJ1-4; no definite D call. V was trimmed by 5 bases and J by 7 bases, leaving 8 bases between them. Per germline, CDR1 PRHDT and CDR2 FYEKMQ (reference sequence). This CDR3 comprises 12 residues. The CDR3 nucleotides are TGTGCCAGCAGCAACGTTGGTGAAAAACTGTTTTTT. This encodes CASSNVGEKLFF.

This rearrangement joins TRBV5-8 to TRBJ1-1; 7 bases fit TRBD1. The CDR3 extends over 15 amino acids. Trimming took 4 bases from V and 6 from J; bases not matched to a gene: 12. The germline gives CDR1 SGHTS, CDR2 YDEGEE. This chain's CDR3 is CASSVQTGFKPEAFF. CDR3 DNA: TGTGCCAGCAGCGTACAGACAGGGTTCAAACCTGAAGCTTTCTTT. Supplemented by reference TRBV5-8 and TRBJ1-1, the full variable domain reads EAGVTQSPTHLIKTRGQQATLRCSPISGHTSVYWYQQALGLGLQFLLWYDEGEERNRGNFPPRFSGRQFPNYSSELNVNALELEDSALYLCASSVQTGFKPEAFFGQGTRLTVV.

J is TRBJ2-5 and V is TRBV5-1; 12 bases match TRBD1. Germline-derived CDR1 and CDR2 are SGHRS and YFSETQ. The ends lost 2 bases at V and 4 bases at J; junction bases unmatched: 6. This CDR3 contains 16 residues. The chain's CDR3 is CASSFHRDRGRETQYF. CDR3 bases: TGCGCCAGCAGCTTTCATCGGGACAGGGGGCGAGAGACCCAGTACTTC.

In its sample, this clonotype was seen a few times. V and J are TRBV6-5 and TRBJ2-6; no firm D call. CDR3 length: 14 residues. V was trimmed by 8 bases and J by 3 bases, leaving 11 bases between them. In germline, CDR1 is MNHEY, CDR2 SVGAGI. The CDR3 DNA is TGTGCCAGCCACCAAACTTATGGGGCCAACGTCCTGACTTTC. Amino acid sequence: CASHQTYGANVLTF.

J is TRBJ1-1 and V is TRBV10-3; D not certain. In germline, CDR1 is ENHRY, CDR2 SYGVKD. This CDR3 is 13 amino acids long. V was trimmed by 4 bases and J by 0 bases, leaving 6 bases between them. The CDR3 reads CAISGTLNTEAFF. CDR3 sequence (DNA): TGTGCCATCAGTGGAACATTGAACACTGAAGCTTTCTTT.

The chain links TRBV6-1 to TRBJ1-5; possible D gene TRBD1, 5 bases. The germline V gene has CDR1 MNHNS and CDR2 SASEGT. The V and J ends lost 4 bases and 4 bases respectively, with 14 bases between them. CDR3 length: 15 amino acids. Here the CDR3 reads CASSVSGTGNQPQHF. The DNA for the CDR3 is TGTGCCAGCAGTGTTTCCGGGACGGGAAATCAGCCCCAGCATTTT.

In the case of this clonotype: The CDR3 end shows no conserved phenylalanine or tryptophan, and so a read error is likely. This chain links TRBV5-1 with TRBJ2-5, with 9 bases that match TRBD2. The DNA matches TRBJ2-7 better at its end, which makes the J call doubtful. Germline V gives CDR1 SGHRS, CDR2 YFSETQ. CDR3 length equals 16 residues. The chain's CDR3 is CASSFGGGRAQYEQYL. CDR3 DNA: TGCGCCAGCAGCTTCGGCGGCGGGAGGGCCCAGTACGAGCAGTACCTC.

This clonotype was seen a few times. The chain uses TRBV25-1 and TRBJ2-3, with a weak D call TRBD2 (6 bases). Germline loops: CDR1 MGHDK, CDR2 SYGVNS. V lost 4 bases and J 13 bases, leaving 18 bases between the germline ends. The CDR3 extends over 13 amino acids. The CDR3, as DNA: TGTGCCAGCAGTGTGGGGACTGCTGGTGGGGAGTATTTT. It specifies CASSVGTAGGEYF. Together with reference TRBV25-1 and TRBJ2-3, the CDR3 gives the full variable domain: EADIYQTPRYLVIGTGKKITLECSQTMGHDKMYWYQQDPGMELHLIHYSYGVNSTEKGDLSSESTVSRIRTEHFPLTLESARPSHTSQYLCASSVGTAGGEYFGPGTRLTVL.

The chain has TRBV30 and TRBJ2-7; D is possibly TRBD1 (6 bases). V was pared by 3 bases and J by 3 bases, with 15 bases between. The CDR3 sequence is 14 residues long. Germline CDR1 reads GTSNPN; CDR2 reads SVGIG (reference sequence). CDR3 sequence: CAWSGTGNGYEQYF. The CDR3 DNA reads TGTGCCTGGAGCGGAACAGGGAATGGCTACGAGCAGTACTTC.

The chain carries TRBV9 and TRBJ1-2; weak D call: TRBD1 (6 bases). The CDR3 sequence is 12 residues long. Germline V gene lookup returns CDR1 SGDLS and CDR2 YYNGEE. V was shortened by 5 bases and J by 6 bases, with 11 bases between the two germline ends. For the CDR3, the DNA is TGTGCCAGCAGGGGGGCGCGGGATGGCTACACCTTC. This codes for CASRGARDGYTF.